The 18 T cell receptor beta chains reported below all come from one sample, sequenced in a study of beta chain features in type 1 diabetes listed by TCRdb under 2018. These receptors' targets are unknown. What the research found in general, with its limitations: A moderate but significant shortening of TCRB CDR3 length was observed in type 1 diabetes patients in all four CD4+ subsets.

Library prep was done by the immunoSEQ multiplex PCR assay. The entire amount of isolated RNA was reverse transcribed using the High Capacity cDNA Reverse Transcription Kit, so the sequenced TCRB transcripts were expressed ones. Held by TCRdb, this immuneACCESS table contains in-frame sequences only and omits some clones. Under half of the omission traces to an unresolved V gene where checked; the cause of the rest is unknown. This sample lists around 260,000 clones; 24% were detected once. The top ten constitute around 0.013% of the sample. What was sequenced was naive CD4+ T cells from blood. The intended sense of this specimen's cell subset or site label: true naive CD4+ T cells. The receptors come from a woman aged 30 to 39 with type 1 diabetes.

V is TRBV7-3 and J is TRBJ2-5; no clear D. CDR3 size: 13 residues. Germline-derived CDR1 and CDR2 are SGHTA and FQGTGA. Trimming shortened V by 1 base and J by 5 bases, and 8 bases separated the two germline ends. The CDR3 loop reads CASSLNAQETQYF. DNA of the CDR3: TGTGCCAGCAGCTTAAATGCCCAGGAGACCCAGTACTTC. Looking up the rest from reference TRBV7-3 and TRBJ2-5 gives the full variable domain: GAGVSQTPSNKVTEKGKYVELRCDPISGHTALYWYRQSLGQGPEFLIYFQGTGAADDSGLPNDRFFAVRPEGSVSTLKIQRTERGDSAVYLCASSLNAQETQYFGPGTRLLVL.

This clone was seen only a few times. This same CDR3 is encoded by further DNA sequences in the sample. The rearrangement uses TRBV5-1 and TRBJ2-7; 7 bases are shared with TRBD2. Germline V gene lookup returns CDR1 SGHRS and CDR2 YFSETQ. The length of the CDR3 is 14 residues. The V and J ends lost 0 bases and 1 base, in that order; junction bases with no gene match: 1. CDR3 loop: CASSLGGGSYEQYF. As DNA, the CDR3 is TGCGCCAGCAGCTTGGGCGGGGGTTCCTACGAGCAGTACTTC. Full variable domain (remainder filled in from reference TRBV5-1 and TRBJ2-7): KAGVTQTPRYLIKTRGQQVTLSCSPISGHRSVSWYQQTPGQGLQFLFEYFSETQRNKGNFPGRFSGRQFSNSRSEMNVSTLELGDSALYLCASSLGGGSYEQYFGPGTRLTVT.

The chain links TRBV5-1 to TRBJ1-1; D gene uncertain. The germline V gene encodes CDR1 SGHRS and CDR2 YFSETQ. V lost 5 bases and J lost 8, with 19 bases in between. CDR3 length: 14 residues. This CDR3 is CASRQTLAEVEAFF. CDR3 nucleotides: TGCGCCAGCAGGCAAACCCTAGCTGAGGTGGAAGCTTTCTTT.

This clone has more than one count but fewer than ten. The chain uses TRBV1 and TRBJ2-1; TRBD2 is the table's D call and was not checked against the DNA. TRBV1 is noted as a pseudogene. The CDR3 consists of 15 residues. The CDR3: CTSYWRERAYNEQFF. CDR3 in DNA: TGCACCAGCTATTGGCGGGAGAGAGCCTACAATGAGCAGTTCTTC.

The chain combines TRBV18 with TRBJ1-1, with 9 bases fitting TRBD1. Trimming at V came to 0 bases and at J to 5 bases, leaving 4 bases not matched to a gene. The CDR3 has 15 amino acids. The germline CDR1 and CDR2 sequences are KGHSH and LQKENI. CDR3 in DNA: TGTGCCAGCTCACCACCGGGACAGGGCGAGACTGAAGCTTTCTTT. It encodes CASSPPGQGETEAFF.

The chain is built from TRBV11-2 and TRBJ2-3; 11 bases are a match to TRBD2. Germline V gives CDR1 SGHAT, CDR2 FQNNGV. The length of the CDR3 is 16 residues. The V and J ends lost 3 bases and 5 bases, in that order; junction bases with no gene match: 7. CDR3 DNA: TGTGCCAGCAGCTTTTCCCAGGGACTAGCGGTAGATACGCAGTATTTT. This translates into CASSFSQGLAVDTQYF.

Written as DNA, the CDR3 is TGCGCCAGCAGCCCACAGCCACTAGGAATAGGGCAACAAGAGACCCAGTACTTC. This translates into CASSPQPLGIGQQETQYF. The chain uses TRBV4-1 and TRBJ2-5; a possible D gene is TRBD2 (5 bases). The V end lost 4 bases, the J end lost 2 bases, and 23 bases lay between the germline ends. The CDR3 is made up of 18 amino acids. Germline-derived CDR1 and CDR2 are MGHRA and YSYEKL.

In this sample, this clone turned up a few times. The genes are TRBV5-1 and TRBJ1-1, with D maybe TRBD1 (6 bases). The ends were cut back, 4 bases at V and 4 bases at J, with 17 bases in the middle. Per the germline V gene, CDR1 is SGHRS and CDR2 is YFSETQ. The CDR3 is 15 residues long. The CDR3 protein is CASSRWTDSITEAFF. The DNA for the CDR3 is TGCGCCAGCAGCCGATGGACAGATAGTATCACTGAAGCTTTCTTT.

This chain connects TRBV18 to TRBJ1-2, with D possibly being TRBD1 (6 bases). Trimming cost V 5 bases and J 4 bases, with 14 bases left between them. Germline CDR1 is KGHSH and CDR2 is LQKENI. The CDR3 runs 14 residues. The CDR3 DNA follows: TGTGCCAGCTCATACAGGGATGATAGCTATGGCTACACCTTC. This translates into CASSYRDDSYGYTF.

V is TRBV6-5 and J is TRBJ1-2; 7 bases agree with TRBD1. The V segment lost 0 bases and the J segment 8 bases; nucleotides outside the gene matches: 6. Germline CDR1 reads MNHEY; CDR2 reads SVGAGI. This CDR3 is 14 amino acids long. The chain's CDR3 is CASSYSPGGKGYTF. Here the CDR3 DNA reads TGTGCCAGCAGTTACTCGCCAGGGGGTAAAGGCTACACCTTC.

This clone was counted a few times. The chain couples TRBV4-1 to TRBJ2-1; 8 nucleotides agree with TRBD2. Germline CDR1 and CDR2: MGHRA and YSYEKL. V lost 4 bases and J lost 9; bases outside the gene matches: 11. The CDR3 contains 15 residues. CDR3 in DNA: TGCGCCAGCAGCCGACTTGCACTAGCGGTTAGTGAGCAGTTCTTC. This translates into CASSRLALAVSEQFF.

This chain uses TRBV28 with TRBJ2-6; 7 nucleotides align to TRBD2. The CDR3 is made up of 16 amino acids. The ends lost 7 bases at V and 0 bases at J; junction bases unmatched: 6. CDR1 and CDR2 from the germline V gene are MDHEN and SYDVKM. The CDR3 loop reads CASTEAGSSGANVLTF. DNA for the CDR3: TGTGCCAGCACCGAAGCGGGAAGCTCTGGGGCCAACGTCCTGACTTTC.

This clone was seen a few times. This chain joins TRBV7-9 and TRBJ2-5; 10 bases agree with TRBD1. The CDR3 has 15 residues. Germline V lookup: CDR1 SEHNR, CDR2 FQNEAQ (reference sequence). V was pared by 5 bases and J by 3 bases, with 6 bases of the junction left unmatched. The CDR3 region has the DNA TGTGCCAGCAGCCAGGGACAGGGGAAAGAAGAGACCCAGTACTTC. It specifies CASSQGQGKEETQYF.

The chain carries TRBV6-4 and TRBJ1-5, with D uncertain. Germline assignment: CDR1 MRHNA and CDR2 SNTAGT. The CDR3 has 13 amino acids. V was clipped by 3 bases and J by 5 bases, with 8 bases between them. The CDR3 region is CASSETMDQPQHF. The CDR3, as DNA: TGTGCCAGCAGTGAGACAATGGATCAGCCCCAGCATTTT.

This clone was recorded a few times. The chain recombines TRBV9 with TRBJ2-1; possibly TRBD2 for D (6 bases). Germline V gene data show CDR1 as SGDLS and CDR2 as YYNGEE. The CDR3 length is 12 residues. Trimming took 3 bases from V and 10 from J, leaving 11 bases between them. DNA for the CDR3: TGTGCCAGCAGCGGAGGGACTCGAGAGCAGTTCTTC. Translated, it gives CASSGGTREQFF.

In this sample, this clone turned up a few times. This chain connects TRBV7-3 to TRBJ2-3, with D possibly TRBD1 on 6 matching bases. Germline V gene data show CDR1 as SGHTA and CDR2 as FQGTGA. CDR3 length: 14 amino acids. The ends were cut back, 4 bases at V and 3 bases at J, with 11 bases in the middle. CDR3 in amino acids: CASSSPQGTDTQYF. The DNA for the CDR3 is TGTGCCAGCAGCTCCCCACAGGGTACAGATACGCAGTATTTT.

The J gene is TRBJ1-2, the V gene TRBV5-1, with a weak D call TRBD1 (5 bases). This CDR3 region has 13 residues. V dropped 5 bases and J dropped 8 bases, with 16 bases sitting between them. Germline assignment: CDR1 SGHRS and CDR2 YFSETQ. CDR3 bases: TGCGCCAGCAGTCAAACAGGTGGGAAAGGCTACACCTTC. As protein: CASSQTGGKGYTF.

The gene calls are TRBV7-9 and TRBJ2-1, with 9 nucleotides matching TRBD2. The junction had 8 bases not matched to a gene; V was cut back by 1 base and J by 4 bases. This CDR3 is built from 17 residues. CDR1 SEHNR and CDR2 FQNEAQ come from the germline V gene (reference sequence). CDR3 in amino acids: CASSLVATSGLYNEQFF. The CDR3 bases are TGTGCCAGCAGCTTAGTCGCGACTAGCGGACTATACAATGAGCAGTTCTTC.